What follows are 14 T cell receptor beta chains derived from one specimen sequenced in a study of vaccination and CD4 T cells after COVID-19. These receptors are not linked to any known antigen. Cultured CD4+ T cell DNA underwent sequencing with the Oncomine TCR Beta short-read assay. TCRdb recomputed calls from the PCR reads with MiXCR, one row per CDR3 protein. The sample holds fewer than 15,000 distinct CDR3 sequences, around 78% seen once. Treatment: roughly ten-day PBMC culture with coronavirus spike peptide pools or control peptides (ViraFEST assay). Source material: CD4+ T cells from blood, cultured in vitro. The receptors were gathered from a human donor who had recovered from COVID-19.

This clonotype was found a few times. The rearrangement uses TRBV20-1 and TRBJ1-1; D remains unclear. CDR1 is DFQATT, CDR2 SNEGSKA, per germline (reference sequence). This CDR3 has 13 amino acids. Trimming stripped 0 bases from V and 7 bases from J, with 12 bases between. CDR3 DNA: TGCAGTGCTAGAGATGTACAGTACCGTGAAGCTTTCTTT. Its protein is CSARDVQYREAFF.

V and J are TRBV21-1 and TRBJ2-7. TRBV21-1 is shown as a pseudogene. The CDR3 extends over 17 amino acids. In DNA form, the CDR3 reads TGTGCCAGCAGCAAAGCGCTAACAGAGGTACCCTCCTACGAGCAGTACTTC. Its translation: CASSKALTEVPSYEQYF.

This clonotype was observed once. The V and J genes are TRBV7-9 and TRBJ1-2; possible D gene TRBD1, 6 bases. The CDR3 contains 14 residues. The V end was cut by 6 bases, the J end by 6 bases, with 17 bases between. Germline lookup yields CDR1 SEHNR and CDR2 FQNEAQ (reference sequence). The CDR3 is CASRANRAPHGYTF. The CDR3 region has the DNA TGTGCCAGCAGGGCCAACAGGGCGCCCCATGGCTACACCTTC.

This clonotype has a handful of counts. The rearrangement links TRBV7-2 to TRBJ1-1; TRBD1 aligns across 7 bases. Germline values: CDR1 SGHTA, CDR2 FQGNSA. V shed 5 bases, J shed 3 bases, and the junction held 6 bases outside the gene matches. The CDR3 length is 14 residues. CDR3 nucleotides: TGTGCCAGCAGCCGACAGGGCGGGGACACTGAAGCTTTCTTT. Translation gives CASSRQGGDTEAFF. The whole variable domain, filled in from reference TRBV7-2 and TRBJ1-1, reads GAGVSQSPSNKVTEKGKDVELRCDPISGHTALYWYRQSLGQGLEFLIYFQGNSAPDKSGLPSDRFSAERTGGSVSTLTIQRTQQEDSAVYLCASSRQGGDTEAFFGQGTRLTVV.

V gene TRBV24-1 combines with J gene TRBJ2-1; 9 bases line up with TRBD2. CDR1 and CDR2 from the germline V gene are KGHDR and SFDVKD. V shed 4 bases and J 8 bases; nucleotides not matched to a gene: 14. This CDR3 region has 17 residues. CDR3 bases: TGTGCCACCAGTGACCCCGAAAGGCGGGAGGGTTTCGATGAGCAGTTCTTC. Encoded protein: CATSDPERREGFDEQFF.

The rearrangement links TRBV20-1 to TRBJ2-1; TRBD1 matches 7 bases. The CDR3 consists of 15 residues. The trim removed 2 bases at V and 6 bases at J, leaving 10 bases unmatched. In germline, CDR1 is DFQATT, CDR2 SNEGSKA (reference sequence). The CDR3 coding sequence is TGCAGTGCTAGAAGGGGGCAAGGGCGCGCCAATGAGCAGTTCTTC. Translation gives CSARRGQGRANEQFF.

The chain links TRBV20-1 to TRBJ1-5; the D gene is possibly TRBD1 (5 bases). This CDR3 comprises 14 residues. Deletions cut 5 bases from V and 2 bases from J, with 13 bases between. Germline V lookup: CDR1 DFQATT, CDR2 SNEGSKA (reference sequence). CDR3 DNA: TGCAGTGCTGGGGCTCCGAGGGGCAATCAGCCCCAGCATTTT. Residues: CSAGAPRGNQPQHF.

The chain employs TRBV21-1 and TRBJ2-1; the D call of TRBD2 is as the table states it, not checked on the DNA. TRBV21-1 represents a pseudogene. CDR3 length: 18 residues. The CDR3 DNA is TGTGCCAGCAGCGTGGACAGGGCGCGGGAGGGTAGGAATGAGTGGCAGTTCTTC. Residues: CASSVDRAREGRNEWQFF.

V usage is TRBV15 and J usage is TRBJ2-3; 7 bases agree with TRBD2. The CDR3 contains 14 residues. Germline V gives CDR1 LNHNV, CDR2 YYDKDF (reference sequence). V shed 2 bases and J 5 bases; nucleotides not matched to a gene: 4. For the CDR3, the DNA is TGTGCCACCAGCAGAATCACGGGGGGAGATACGCAGTATTTT. Its protein product is CATSRITGGDTQYF.

This chain links TRBV11-3 with TRBJ2-3; 10 bases are a match to TRBD2. This CDR3 is built from 15 residues. Germline CDR1 is SGHNT and CDR2 is YENEEA. The V gene end was trimmed by 9 bases and the J gene end by 4 bases; junction bases not matched to a gene: 10. CDR3 loop: CARPSPLAGADTQYF. For the CDR3, the DNA is TGTGCCAGACCATCCCCTCTAGCGGGAGCAGATACGCAGTATTTT.

This chain joins TRBV6-2 or TRBV6-3 and TRBJ2-7, with D possibly matching TRBD2 (5 bases). Between the trimmed V and J ends, which lost 2 bases and 6 bases, there was a span of 32 bases. The CDR3 loop spans 20 amino acids. Per the germline V gene, CDR1 is MNHEY and CDR2 is SVGEGT. The CDR3 reads CASSYKVVSYPTVKEVEQYF. The CDR3 region has the DNA TGTGCCAGCAGTTACAAGGTAGTCAGTTACCCCACGGTCAAGGAGGTCGAGCAGTACTTC.

The rearrangement joins TRBV11-3 to TRBJ1-1; TRBD1 is a possible D gene (6 bases). The CDR3 sequence is 13 residues long. Trimming took off 5 bases at V and 1 base at J, with 8 bases between the two ends. Per the germline V gene, CDR1 is SGHNT and CDR2 is YENEEA. The CDR3 coding sequence is TGTGCCAGCAGCCAGACAGGGAACACTGAAGCTTTCTTT. Protein: CASSQTGNTEAFF.

The rearrangement links TRBV20-1 to TRBJ2-2; 7 bases fit TRBD2. Germline lookup yields CDR1 DFQATT and CDR2 SNEGSKA (reference sequence). There are 18 residues in the CDR3. V was clipped by 1 base and J by 0 bases; unmatched bases: 11. The CDR3 nucleotides are TGCAGTGCTAGAGGGCTAGCGGAATCCCCCGCGAACACCGGGGAGCTGTTTTTT. Its protein is CSARGLAESPANTGELFF.

The chain employs TRBV7-2 and TRBJ1-1; D is uncertain. Trimming took off 1 base at V and 5 bases at J, with 14 bases between the two ends. The CDR3 covers 15 residues. Germline V gives CDR1 SGHTA, CDR2 FQGNSA. CDR3 bases: TGTGCCAGCAGCTTAGGTGTCGGGGTAGGAACTGAAGCTTTCTTT. It is translated as CASSLGVGVGTEAFF.